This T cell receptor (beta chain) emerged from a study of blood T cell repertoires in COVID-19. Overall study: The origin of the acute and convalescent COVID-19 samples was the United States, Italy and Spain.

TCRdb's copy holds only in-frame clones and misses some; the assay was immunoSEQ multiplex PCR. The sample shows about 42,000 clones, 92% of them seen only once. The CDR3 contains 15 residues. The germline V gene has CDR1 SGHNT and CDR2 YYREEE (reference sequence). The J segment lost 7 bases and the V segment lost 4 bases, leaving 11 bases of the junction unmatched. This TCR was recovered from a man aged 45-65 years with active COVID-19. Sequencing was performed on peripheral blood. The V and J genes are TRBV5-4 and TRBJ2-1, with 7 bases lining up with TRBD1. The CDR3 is CASSPGTAPRNEQFF. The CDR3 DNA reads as TGTGCCAGCAGCCCCGGGACAGCCCCGAGGAATGAGCAGTTCTTC.